This T cell receptor beta chain was captured by sequencing in a study of blood T cell repertoires in COVID-19. Turning to the study itself: Donors in the United States, Italy and Spain gave samples during acute or convalescent COVID-19. From T cells, B-cell-depleted T cells, or PBMCs came the material, which was cDNA or gDNA.

This study enrolled people aged 18 to 89 from roughly 22 US geographic areas. In the original workflow: Reference gene primer amplification in the assay estimated nucleated cell counts. Sequenced by immunoSEQ multiplex PCR; TCRdb stores in-frame clones only, minus some. That table is the source of V, J and clone size, and D and trimming were worked out from the DNA. The sample consists of a few hundred thousand clones, 90% of them appearing once. This receptor was taken from a woman aged 18-30 years with acute COVID-19. Source material: PBMCs or T cells enriched from blood (not recorded which).

CDR3 bases: TGTGCCAGCAGCATCAGGACTCATTTAACCTCAGATACGCAGTATTTT. This translates into CASSIRTHLTSDTQYF. The chain carries TRBV11-3 and TRBJ2-3; maybe TRBD2 (5 bases). This CDR3 contains 16 residues. CDR1 and CDR2 (germline): SGHNT, YENEEA. V was cut by 5 bases and J by 4 bases, with 19 bases left in between.